This T cell receptor (beta chain) appears in the sequencing data of a study of T cell repertoires in cytomegalovirus infection. Study overall: Both CMV infection and a matching HLA type were indicated by public TCR beta signatures.

General observations from the study: People with CMV and the relevant HLA were identified by cumulative public TCR beta family frequency. HLA-C-restricted CMV-specific TCR beta clonotypes were dominant in the ex vivo response.

In regard to this clonotype: The antigen is undetermined.

Germline CDR1 is MNHNS and CDR2 is SASEGT. This CDR3 has 16 amino acids. V gave up 6 bases and J gave up 3 bases; unmatched junction bases: 6. One entry per CDR3 protein results from TCRdb running MiXCR on the reads. The table shows around 180,000 distinct CDR3 sequences, with approximately 28% occurring only once. The receptor was derived from a human donor in good health (CMV status not recorded). Some clones in this sample may be carry-over from other donors' samples. The sample was PBMCs. This rearrangement joins TRBV6-1 to TRBJ2-3; 13 positions agree with TRBD2. CDR3 protein: CASRVTSGGATDTQYF. The CDR3 DNA reads TGTGCCAGCAGGGTAACTAGCGGGGGGGCTACAGATACGCAGTATTTT.